The 25 T cell receptor beta chains listed next were all sequenced from one sample in a study of blood T cell repertoires in COVID-19 (dated by TCRdb to 2018 to 2020). The library came from the immunoSEQ multiplex PCR assay. The clones in this table, taken by TCRdb from immuneACCESS, are in-frame only. Not every clone is retained; where verified, under half of the shortfall comes from an unresolved V gene, and the cause of the rest is unknown. This sample gives about 230,000 clones in total; roughly 84% of them show up just once. Approximately 4.7% of the sample belongs to the ten largest clones. The material sequenced was peripheral blood. All receptors derive from a man aged 50-59 years with active or convalescent COVID-19.

This clone was observed at least ten times. This sequence joins TRBV11-1 and TRBJ1-3; no clear D gene. Trimming took 5 bases from V and 1 from J, leaving 9 bases between them. This CDR3 has 14 amino acids. CDR1 and CDR2 from the germline V gene are SGHAT and FQDESV (reference sequence). The CDR3 sequence: CASSHLGSGNTIYF. CDR3 nucleotide sequence: TGTGCCAGCAGCCACCTAGGATCTGGAAACACCATATATTTT.

The V call is TRBV5-4, the J call TRBJ1-1; 7 nucleotides agree with TRBD1. The CDR3 runs 12 residues. CDR1 is SGHNT and CDR2 is YYREEE in the germline V gene (reference sequence). The junction had 7 bases not matched to a gene; V was cut back by 3 bases and J by 11 bases. CDR3 sequence: CASSSTGDIAFF. The CDR3 coding sequence is TGTGCCAGCAGCTCCACAGGGGATATCGCTTTCTTT.

The chain couples TRBV9 to TRBJ2-7; tentative D call: TRBD1 (6 bases). The CDR3 spans 13 residues. V lost 0 bases, J lost 6 bases, and 10 bases lay in between. Germline assignment: CDR1 SGDLS and CDR2 YYNGEE. The CDR3 sequence: CASSVDGGREQYF. The CDR3 DNA reads as TGTGCCAGCAGCGTAGATGGGGGCCGCGAGCAGTACTTC.

The chain recombines TRBV2 with TRBJ2-1, with D possibly TRBD2 on 5 matching bases. This CDR3 is built from 15 residues. Germline values: CDR1 SNHLY, CDR2 FYNNEI. V was pared by 6 bases and J by 5 bases, with 17 bases between. The CDR3 is CASRERTPPDNEQFF. As DNA, the CDR3 is TGTGCCAGCAGGGAACGGACTCCCCCGGACAATGAGCAGTTCTTC.

This rearrangement joins TRBV7-2 to TRBJ1-4; TRBD1 agrees at 12 bases. Germline trimming cut 4 bases from V and 8 bases from J; bases unmatched to any gene: 2. This CDR3 spans 14 amino acids. In germline, CDR1 is SGHTA, CDR2 FQGNSA. The CDR3, as DNA: TGTGCCAGCAGCTCGGGACAGGGGGCGGAAAAACTGTTTTTT. Translated: CASSSGQGAEKLFF.

The chain joins TRBV5-1 to TRBJ2-1; 14 bases align to TRBD2. Germline CDR1 and CDR2: SGHRS and YFSETQ. Losses at the gene ends were 2 bases for V and 7 bases for J; bases not matched to a gene: 2. CDR3 length equals 15 residues. CDR3 nucleotides: TGCGCCAGCAGCTTAGGACTAGCGGGGGGTAATGAGCAGTTCTTC. Translating it yields CASSLGLAGGNEQFF.

V is TRBV19 and J is TRBJ2-3, with 7 bases that match TRBD2. The CDR3 spans 14 residues. Germline V lookup: CDR1 LNHDA, CDR2 SQIVND (reference sequence). After removal of 7 bases from V and 1 base from J, the junction contained 5 bases not matched to a gene. The CDR3 region is CASKTSAGTDTQYF. The CDR3 region has the DNA TGTGCCAGTAAAACTAGCGCCGGCACAGATACGCAGTATTTT.

The rearrangement uses TRBV6-6 and TRBJ1-3; D ambiguous. The germline V gene has CDR1 MNHNY and CDR2 SVGAGI (reference sequence). With 0 bases removed from V and 0 bases from J, the gap between germline ends came to 6 bases. CDR3 size: 15 residues. The CDR3: CASSYSVLSGNTIYF. The CDR3 DNA sequence: TGTGCCAGCAGTTACTCCGTTCTCTCTGGAAACACCATATATTTT.

The chain employs TRBV3-1 (or the pseudogene TRBV3-2) and TRBJ1-2; 7 nucleotides align to TRBD1. The germline V gene has CDR1 LGHDT and CDR2 YNNKEL (reference sequence). The CDR3 loop spans 14 amino acids. Trimming cost V 4 bases and J 9 bases; bases outside gene matches: 11. CDR3 nucleotide sequence: TGTGCCAGCAGCCCTGGGACAGCTGTTCTTAGCTACACCTTC. This gives the protein CASSPGTAVLSYTF.

The rearrangement joins TRBV2 to TRBJ2-7, with D possibly being TRBD2 (5 bases). Germline assignment: CDR1 SNHLY and CDR2 FYNNEI. The CDR3 consists of 14 residues. V shed 10 bases and J shed 3 bases, with 19 bases lying between them. CDR3 amino acids: CANRRTGMIYEQYF. DNA for the CDR3: TGTGCCAACCGGAGGACGGGGATGATCTACGAGCAGTACTTC.

The chain joins TRBV5-6 to TRBJ1-1; 9 bases line up with TRBD1. The V gene end was trimmed by 6 bases and the J gene end by 10 bases; junction bases not matched to a gene: 13. The CDR3 is 14 amino acids. Looked up from germline, CDR1 is SGHDT and CDR2 is YYEEEE. The DNA of the CDR3 is TGTGCCAGCACTACAGGGGGCAGGTATCTGGGAGCTTTCTTT. This codes for CASTTGGRYLGAFF. Filled out from reference TRBV5-6 and TRBJ1-1, the complete variable domain reads DAGVTQSPTHLIKTRGQQVTLRCSPKSGHDTVSWYQQALGQGPQFIFQYYEEEERQRGNFPDRFSGHQFPNYSSELNVNALLLGDSALYLCASTTGGRYLGAFFGQGTRLTVV.

This rearrangement joins TRBV29-1 to TRBJ2-2, with D hard to call. The CDR3 has 15 amino acids. Germline V gene data show CDR1 as SQVTM and CDR2 as ANQGSEA. V was trimmed by 5 bases and J by 1 base, leaving 14 bases between them. The CDR3 loop is CSVQNTPGNTGELFF. CDR3 sequence (DNA): TGCAGCGTTCAGAACACCCCAGGGAACACCGGGGAGCTGTTTTTT.

Note on this clone: It is unclear where the CDR3 begins or ends on the DNA, so no DNA is shown, and the CDR3 is as TCRdb lists it. The chain employs TRBV27 and TRBJ2-3; the table assigns TRBD2, which was not confirmed against the DNA. Germline CDR1 MNHEY, CDR2 SMNVEV (reference sequence). 16 amino acids form the CDR3, both terminal residues included. CDR3 protein: CASSSSRGGRADTQYF.

V is TRBV3-1 (or the pseudogene TRBV3-2) and J is TRBJ2-2; TRBD2 aligns across 13 bases. This CDR3 has 17 amino acids. From germline, CDR1 is LGHDT and CDR2 YNNKEL (reference sequence). V shed 4 bases and J 6 bases; nucleotides not matched to a gene: 8. CDR3 sequence reads: CASSLTSGGARAGELFF. CDR3 sequence (DNA): TGTGCCAGCAGCCTCACTAGCGGGGGGGCGAGAGCCGGGGAGCTGTTTTTT.

The V gene is TRBV6-1, the J gene TRBJ1-5; 7 bases fit TRBD1. V lost 4 bases to trimming and J lost 4 bases; unmatched junction nucleotides: 19. This CDR3 comprises 19 residues. The germline V gene has CDR1 MNHNS and CDR2 SASEGT. Written as DNA, the CDR3 is TGTGCCAGCAGTGGGGTGCGGTTTGGACAGGAGAAATTTAATCAGCCCCAGCATTTT. It encodes CASSGVRFGQEKFNQPQHF.

This clone was seen once. The chain joins TRBV24-1 to TRBJ2-5; 10 bases map to TRBD1. After removal of 0 bases from V and 4 bases from J, the junction contained 1 base not matched to a gene. CDR3 length equals 15 residues. Germline V gene lookup returns CDR1 KGHDR and CDR2 SFDVKD. This CDR3 reads CATSDLGQGGETQYF. The CDR3 nucleotides are TGTGCCACCAGTGATTTGGGACAGGGGGGAGAGACCCAGTACTTC.

The chain employs TRBV6-6 and TRBJ2-7; 10 positions match TRBD1. CDR3 length: 14 amino acids. Germline V gives CDR1 MNHNY, CDR2 SVGAGI (reference sequence). Trimming at V came to 6 bases and at J to 1 base, leaving 3 bases not matched to a gene. This CDR3 is CASRPGQGSYEQYF. DNA for the CDR3: TGTGCCAGCAGACCGGGACAGGGGTCCTACGAGCAGTACTTC.

The V call is TRBV6-5, the J call TRBJ2-1; D gene uncertain. This CDR3 is 13 amino acids long. Germline V CDR1 and CDR2: MNHEY, SVGAGI. Trimming pared 2 bases from V and 6 bases from J, leaving 8 bases between. The CDR3 DNA reads as TGTGCCAGCAGTTACGGAGAGGTCAATGAGCAGTTCTTC. This encodes CASSYGEVNEQFF.

This clone has a single count. V gene TRBV19 combines with J gene TRBJ1-3; 8 bases fit TRBD1. CDR1 is LNHDA, CDR2 SQIVND, per germline (reference sequence). CDR3 size: 15 residues. V was clipped by 8 bases and J by 1 base; unmatched bases: 7. The CDR3 DNA sequence: TGTGCCAGTTCCGGACAGGGAGTGTCTGGAAACACCATATATTTT. Protein product: CASSGQGVSGNTIYF.

This rearrangement joins TRBV5-1 to TRBJ2-3, with D tentatively TRBD2 (5 bases). The CDR3 loop spans 16 amino acids. Germline values: CDR1 SGHRS, CDR2 YFSETQ. The V end was cut by 1 base, the J end by 0 bases, with 12 bases between. This CDR3 is CASSLQGSVSTDTQYF. CDR3 coding DNA: TGCGCCAGCAGCTTGCAAGGTAGCGTCAGCACAGATACGCAGTATTTT. The complete variable domain, with remaining parts taken from reference TRBV5-1 and TRBJ2-3, reads KAGVTQTPRYLIKTRGQQVTLSCSPISGHRSVSWYQQTPGQGLQFLFEYFSETQRNKGNFPGRFSGRQFSNSRSEMNVSTLELGDSALYLCASSLQGSVSTDTQYFGPGTRLTVL.

The chain recombines TRBV5-1 with TRBJ1-3; TRBD1 agrees at 7 bases. Germline values: CDR1 SGHRS, CDR2 YFSETQ. The CDR3 contains 16 residues. Trimming took 0 bases from V and 2 from J; bases not matched to a gene: 5. The CDR3 bases are TGCGCCAGCAGCTTGGACCCTGGGACAGCTGGAAACACCATATATTTT. Translated, it gives CASSLDPGTAGNTIYF.

The chain recombines TRBV5-3 with TRBJ2-7; D gene uncertain. TRBV5-3 is an ORF, and what it does is uncertain. This CDR3 has 13 residues. The V and J ends lost 7 bases and 5 bases respectively, with 16 bases between them. CDR3 sequence reads: CARECRGPDEQYF. CDR3 sequence (DNA): TGTGCCAGAGAGTGCCGCGGTCCGGACGAGCAGTACTTC.

This clone was seen just once. The genes are TRBV5-8 and TRBJ2-7, with D possibly TRBD1 on 5 matching bases. CDR1 and CDR2 from the germline V gene are SGHTS and YDEGEE. This CDR3 comprises 13 residues. Trimming stripped 0 bases from V and 7 bases from J, with 11 bases between. The CDR3 DNA reads TGTGCCAGCAGCTTGGGGCAGGGTAGGGAGCAGTACTTC. Protein product: CASSLGQGREQYF.

The gene calls are TRBV7-2 and TRBJ2-7; no reliable D call. This CDR3 comprises 13 residues. Germline V gene data show CDR1 as SGHTA and CDR2 as FQGNSA. V lost 3 bases, J lost 2 bases, and 8 bases lay in between. The CDR3 coding sequence is TGTGCCAGCAGCTTGGCCAAACCCTACGAGCAGTACTTC. It translates to CASSLAKPYEQYF.

The rearrangement uses TRBV4-2 and TRBJ1-4; TRBD1 might be the D (6 bases). The germline V gene has CDR1 LGHNA and CDR2 YNFKEQ. Trimming took 4 bases from V and 3 from J, leaving 18 bases between them. This CDR3 comprises 17 residues. CDR3 nucleotide sequence: TGTGCCAGCAGCCCCCTTAGGGGGGGTGAATCTAATGAAAAACTGTTTTTT. Its protein is CASSPLRGGESNEKLFF.